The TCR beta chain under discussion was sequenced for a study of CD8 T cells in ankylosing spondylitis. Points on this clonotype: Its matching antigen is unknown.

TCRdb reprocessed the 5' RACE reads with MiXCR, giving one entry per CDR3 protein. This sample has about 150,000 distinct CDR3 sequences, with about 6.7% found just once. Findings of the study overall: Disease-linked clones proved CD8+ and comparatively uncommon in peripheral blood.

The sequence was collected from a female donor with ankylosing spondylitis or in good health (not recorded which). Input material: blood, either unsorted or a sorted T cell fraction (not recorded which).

The CDR3 protein is CASSANRDRGRHGELFF. The CDR3 DNA sequence: TGCGCCAGCAGCGCCAATCGGGACAGGGGGCGTCACGGGGAGCTGTTTTTT. V usage is TRBV5-1 and J usage is TRBJ2-2, with 12 bases identical to TRBD1. CDR3 length: 17 amino acids. The junction had 11 bases not matched to a gene; V was cut back by 4 bases and J by 7 bases. Germline CDR1 reads SGHRS; CDR2 reads YFSETQ.